This TCR beta chain was recovered during a study of CD8 T cells in ankylosing spondylitis. The V gene's germline CDR1 is SGHVS and CDR2 FNYEAQ. V lost 0 bases and J lost 7, with 12 bases in between. This CDR3 comprises 14 residues. With molecular barcodes, quantitative 5'-RACE was used to make the TCR beta libraries. MiXCR, applied by TCRdb to the 5' RACE reads, yields one record per CDR3 protein. The sample lists roughly 440,000 distinct CDR3 sequences; over 15% were seen once. General study points: The authors found the disease-linked clones to be CD8+ and relatively rare in peripheral blood. Matched ankylosing spondylitis synovial fluid reportedly contained a significantly enriched population of disease-linked clones. Some motif variants were previously reported in reactive arthritis synovial fluid and blood. Among TCR beta sequences, a motif of eight highly homologous variants appeared characteristic of ankylosing spondylitis blood.

About this clonotype itself: Its matching antigen is unknown.

This sequence joins TRBV7-6 and TRBJ1-2, with D uncertain. The sequence came from a male donor with ankylosing spondylitis. Sequencing input: blood, either unsorted or a sorted T cell fraction (not recorded which). CDR3 region: CASSLAEGISGYTF. CDR3 in DNA: TGTGCCAGCAGCTTAGCGGAGGGTATAAGTGGCTACACCTTC.